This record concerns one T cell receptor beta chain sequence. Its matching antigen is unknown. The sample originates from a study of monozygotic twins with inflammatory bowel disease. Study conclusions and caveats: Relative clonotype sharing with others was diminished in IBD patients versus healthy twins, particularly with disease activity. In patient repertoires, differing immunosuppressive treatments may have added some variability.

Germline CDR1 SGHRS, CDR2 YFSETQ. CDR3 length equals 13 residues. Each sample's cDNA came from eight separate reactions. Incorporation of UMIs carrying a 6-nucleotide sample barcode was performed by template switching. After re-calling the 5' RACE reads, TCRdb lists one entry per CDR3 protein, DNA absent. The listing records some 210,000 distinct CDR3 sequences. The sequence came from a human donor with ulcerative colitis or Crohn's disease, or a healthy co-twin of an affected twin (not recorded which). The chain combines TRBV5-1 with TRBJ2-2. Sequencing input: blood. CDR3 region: CASSPQATGELFF.